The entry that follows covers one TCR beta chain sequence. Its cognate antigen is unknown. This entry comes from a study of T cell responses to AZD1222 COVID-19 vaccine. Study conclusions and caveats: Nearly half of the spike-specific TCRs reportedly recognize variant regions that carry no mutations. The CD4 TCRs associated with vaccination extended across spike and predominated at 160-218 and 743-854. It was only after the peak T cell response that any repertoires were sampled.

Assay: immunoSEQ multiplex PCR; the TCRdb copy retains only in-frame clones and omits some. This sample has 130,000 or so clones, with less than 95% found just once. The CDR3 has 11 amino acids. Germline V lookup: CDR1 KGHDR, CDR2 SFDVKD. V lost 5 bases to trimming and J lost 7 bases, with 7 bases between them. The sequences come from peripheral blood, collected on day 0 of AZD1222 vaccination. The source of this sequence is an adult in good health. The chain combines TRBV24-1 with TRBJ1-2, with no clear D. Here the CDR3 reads CATSGGFGYTF. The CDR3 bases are TGTGCCACCAGTGGGGGATTTGGCTACACCTTC.